This T cell receptor beta chain was sequenced during a study of blood T cell repertoires in COVID-19. Looking at the study overall: The United States, Italy and Spain supplied acute and convalescent COVID-19 samples. The analysed material was cDNA or gDNA that came from T cells, B-cell-depleted T cells, or PBMCs.

Per the original methods: Counts of nucleated cells, estimated from reference gene primer amplification, were obtained. Produced via immunoSEQ multiplex PCR; TCRdb's table is partial and in-frame only. V and J calls plus clone size are reproduced from that table; the DNA served to infer D and trimming. The table includes a few hundred thousand clones, 89% detected once. Enrolment of Seattle patients took place during active infection, and they were followed longitudinally. V gave up 4 bases and J gave up 3 bases; unmatched junction bases: 7. CDR1 is SGHRS, CDR2 YFSETQ, per germline. This CDR3 is built from 15 residues.

V usage is TRBV5-1 and J usage is TRBJ1-1; TRBD1 agrees at 9 bases. The sample taken for sequencing was peripheral blood. This receptor was taken from a woman in her 30s with COVID-19, enrolled during active disease. CDR3 region: CASSAPGQGHTEAFF. The CDR3, as DNA: TGCGCCAGCAGCGCCCCGGGACAGGGCCACACTGAAGCTTTCTTT.